The rows below give T cell receptor beta chains drawn from one sample of a study of T cell repertoires in cytomegalovirus infection. TCRdb independently ran MiXCR on the reads; one entry per CDR3 protein. The repertoire holds roughly 920,000 distinct CDR3 sequences, with around 30% as singletons. For these receptors, no antigen is known. The sequenced sample was cultured CD8+ T cells from PBMCs, obtained from culture after CMV antigen stimulation. These receptors were taken from a human donor in good health (CMV status not recorded). Some clones in this sample may be carry-over from other donors' samples. Both conserved end residues are part of each CDR3. D genes are given only for firm matches. Clone size is stated in some rows and not others, as once, few, many or a class when expanded.

TRBV27	TRBJ2-7	TRBD2	few	CASSLSAGVHYEQYF	TGTGCCAGCAGTTTATCAGCGGGGGTGCACTACGAGCAGTACTTC
TRBV19	TRBJ1-1	TRBD1	NA	CASSIGQGHTEAFF	TGTGCCAGTAGTATTGGACAGGGCCACACTGAAGCTTTCTTT
TRBV4-1	TRBJ2-1	TRBD2	NA	CASSQEAGGLNEQFF	TGCGCCAGCAGCCAAGAGGCGGGGGGGCTCAATGAGCAGTTCTTC
TRBV6-5	TRBJ2-1	TRBD2	NA	CASSLSGGSGNEQFF	TGTGCCAGCAGTTTATCCGGGGGGAGCGGTAATGAGCAGTTCTTC
TRBV6-2/TRBV6-3	TRBJ2-2	NA	NA	CASSRAPIRTGELFF	TGTGCCAGCAGTCGTGCCCCAATTCGCACCGGGGAGCTGTTTTTT
TRBV7-8	TRBJ2-2	NA	many	CASSSPVTDGELFF	TGTGCCAGCAGCTCCCCCGTCACGGACGGGGAGCTGTTTTTT
TRBV19	TRBJ1-1	NA	NA	CASSILRDTEAFF	TGTGCCAGTAGTATTTTAAGGGACACTGAAGCTTTCTTT
TRBV4-3	TRBJ1-6	TRBD1	NA	CASSQDRGGQENSPLHF	TGCGCCAGCAGCCAAGATAGGGGTGGACAGGAAAATTCACCCCTCCACTTT
TRBV6-2/TRBV6-3	TRBJ1-5	TRBD1	NA	CASSYSMGDRARNQPQHF	TGTGCCAGCAGTTACTCGATGGGGGACAGGGCGCGCAATCAGCCCCAGCATTTT
TRBV12-3/TRBV12-4	TRBJ1-2	NA	once	CASSSGTGAYGYTF	TGTGCCAGCAGTTCCGGGACGGGCGCTTATGGCTACACCTTC
TRBV4-1	TRBJ2-5	TRBD1	NA	CASSNYGTGLETQYF	TGCGCCAGCAGCAACTACGGGACAGGCTTGGAGACCCAGTACTTC
TRBV20-1	TRBJ2-2	NA	NA	CSADGATNTGELFF	TGCAGTGCCGACGGGGCTACCAACACCGGGGAGCTGTTTTTT
TRBV5-1	TRBJ1-6	NA	few	CASSLAWDYEDSPLHF	TGCGCCAGCAGCTTGGCCTGGGATTATGAGGATTCACCCCTCCACTTT
TRBV7-8	TRBJ1-5	NA	NA	CASSVFAGANQPQHF	TGTGCCAGCAGCGTGTTCGCGGGGGCAAATCAGCCCCAGCATTTT
TRBV6-1	TRBJ1-1	NA	NA	CASSLLGGGNTEAFF	TGTGCCAGCAGTCTCCTGGGCGGGGGGAACACTGAAGCTTTCTTT
TRBV15	TRBJ1-5	NA	NA	CATSRDNTNQPQHF	TGTGCCACCAGCAGAGATAACACCAATCAGCCCCAGCATTTT
TRBV5-1	TRBJ2-5	TRBD1	NA	CASSSPGQGGDQETQYF	TGCGCCAGCAGCTCACCGGGACAGGGCGGGGACCAAGAGACCCAGTACTTC
TRBV19	TRBJ2-7	TRBD1	few	CASTKTGIHEQYF	TGTGCCAGTACCAAGACAGGGATACACGAGCAGTACTTC
TRBV12-3/TRBV12-4	TRBJ1-1	NA	NA	CASSFNQGTEAFF	TGTGCCAGCAGTTTCAACCAGGGCACTGAAGCTTTCTTT
TRBV4-1	TRBJ2-3	TRBD2	many	CASSLRTSGGTDTQYF	TGCGCCAGCAGCCTACGGACTAGCGGCGGCACAGATACGCAGTATTTT
TRBV6-5	TRBJ1-1	NA	few	CASSYAYLRGSNTEAFF	TGTGCCAGCAGTTACGCCTACCTTAGGGGATCGAACACTGAAGCTTTCTTT
TRBV5-6	TRBJ1-3	NA	NA	CASHNPRTTIYF	TGTGCCAGCCATAACCCCCGAACGACCATATATTTT
TRBV19	TRBJ1-2	NA	NA	CASKNAPAKPNGYTF	TGTGCCAGTAAAAACGCCCCGGCGAAGCCAAATGGCTACACCTTC
TRBV7-6	TRBJ2-3	NA	many	CASSLKLSTDTQYF	TGTGCCAGCAGCTTGAAACTTTCCACAGATACGCAGTATTTT
TRBV20-1	TRBJ1-2	NA	NA	CSARDPPGLDSSNYGYTF	TGCAGTGCTAGAGATCCCCCAGGTCTCGACAGCTCGAACTATGGCTACACCTTC
TRBV4-1	TRBJ2-3	NA	NA	CASSQDGNADTQYF	TGCGCCAGCAGCCAAGACGGGAACGCAGATACGCAGTATTTT
TRBV6-2/TRBV6-3	TRBJ1-5	NA	NA	CASSLRRVDQPQHF	TGTGCCAGCAGCCTAAGACGGGTGGATCAGCCCCAGCATTTT
TRBV27	TRBJ1-6	TRBD1	NA	CASRLTGDPYNSPLHF	TGTGCCAGCAGGCTAACAGGGGACCCCTATAATTCACCCCTCCACTTT
TRBV27	TRBJ2-2	NA	NA	CASSFLARASNTGELFF	TGTGCCAGCAGTTTCTTGGCCAGGGCTTCGAACACCGGGGAGCTGTTTTTT
TRBV5-1	TRBJ2-1	NA	few	CASSPPRGAGYNEQFF	TGCGCCAGCAGCCCCCCCCGGGGGGCCGGCTACAATGAGCAGTTCTTC
TRBV6-5	TRBJ1-2	TRBD1	few	CASSYSRDRGDYGYTF	TGTGCCAGCAGTTACTCCCGGGACAGGGGGGACTATGGCTACACCTTC
TRBV7-2	TRBJ1-1	NA	many	CASSLGGGAYTEAFF	TGTGCCAGCAGCTTAGGAGGTGGGGCTTACACTGAAGCTTTCTTT
TRBV6-5	TRBJ2-3	NA	many	CASSYIEGEDTQYF	TGTGCCAGCAGTTACATCGAGGGGGAAGATACGCAGTATTTT
TRBV7-3	TRBJ2-3	TRBD1	many	CASSSRQGAADTQYF	TGTGCCAGCAGCTCTCGACAGGGGGCTGCAGATACGCAGTATTTT
TRBV7-3	TRBJ2-1	TRBD2	many	CASSLLAGFVNEQFF	TGTGCCAGCAGCTTGCTAGCGGGGTTTGTAAATGAGCAGTTCTTC
TRBV27	TRBJ2-5	NA	NA	CASRTLQEQVTQYF	TGTGCCAGCAGAACCCTCCAGGAGCAAGTGACCCAGTACTTC
TRBV20-1	TRBJ1-3	NA	few	CSATGHPGNTIYF	TGCAGTGCTACGGGACACCCTGGAAACACCATATATTTT
TRBV29-1	TRBJ1-2	NA	NA	CSVVADYGYTF	TGCAGCGTTGTCGCAGACTATGGCTACACCTTC
TRBV15	TRBJ2-3	NA	few	CATSRDTGPSVGDTQYF	TGTGCCACCAGCAGGGACACGGGACCCAGCGTGGGAGATACGCAGTATTTT
TRBV7-3	TRBJ2-1	NA	many	CASSGGGRHNEQFF	TGTGCCAGCAGCGGTGGGGGCAGGCACAATGAGCAGTTCTTC
TRBV7-6	TRBJ2-7	NA	once	CASSLDPGHYFF	TGTGCCAGCAGCTTAGACCCCGGGCACTACTTCTTC
TRBV7-8	TRBJ2-5	TRBD2	many	CASSPRGGTSENQETQYF	TGTGCCAGCAGCCCCCGAGGGGGGACTAGCGAAAACCAAGAGACCCAGTACTTC
TRBV20-1	TRBJ1-5	NA	NA	CSARSTGPNSNQPQHF	TGCAGTGCTAGATCTACAGGCCCGAATAGCAATCAGCCCCAGCATTTT
TRBV6-2/TRBV6-3	TRBJ2-6	NA	few	CASSYPKKLSLGANVLTF	TGTGCCAGCAGTTACCCGAAGAAGCTAAGTCTCGGGGCCAACGTCCTGACTTTC
TRBV25-1	TRBJ2-5	NA	few	CASSVRVGHETQYF	TGTGCCAGCAGTGTCAGGGTTGGGCATGAGACCCAGTACTTC
TRBV20-1	TRBJ2-3	NA	NA	CSATDAARGSTDTQYF	TGCAGTGCTACCGACGCAGCGCGGGGTAGCACAGATACGCAGTATTTT
TRBV27	TRBJ1-4	NA	NA	CASSWGLPNEKLFF	TGTGCCAGCAGTTGGGGGTTGCCTAATGAAAAACTGTTTTTT
TRBV6-5	TRBJ2-7	TRBD2	once	CARIFSGGDYEQYF	TGTGCCAGGATCTTTAGCGGGGGAGACTACGAGCAGTACTTC
TRBV11-2	TRBJ2-1	TRBD1	few	CASSLGQGPLSYNEQFF	TGTGCCAGCAGCTTAGGACAGGGGCCCCTCTCCTACAATGAGCAGTTCTTC
TRBV27	TRBJ2-1	TRBD1	many	CASSLSTGTAYNEQFF	TGTGCCAGCAGTTTGAGCACCGGGACAGCCTACAATGAGCAGTTCTTC
TRBV12-3/TRBV12-4	TRBJ1-2	NA	many	CASSPLSLSYGYTF	TGTGCCAGCAGTCCCTTGAGCCTTTCCTATGGCTACACCTTC
TRBV7-2	TRBJ2-1	NA	many	CASSPEGKGGINEQFF	TGTGCCAGCAGCCCTGAGGGGAAGGGTGGCATAAATGAGCAGTTCTTC
TRBV6-7	TRBJ1-1	NA	many	CASSTDRATEAFF	TGTGCCAGCAGTACGGACAGAGCCACTGAAGCTTTCTTT